Listed here are 5 T cell receptor beta chains from one sample, sequenced in a study of control samples from healthy donors and cancer patients. Clones were sequenced by immunoSEQ multiplex PCR, and TCRdb holds only the in-frame ones, with some missing. The sample shows around 30,000 clones, approximately 94% of them seen only once. Sequencing was carried out using blood. The source is a man in his 60s in good health.

The chain combines TRBV3-1 (or the pseudogene TRBV3-2) with TRBJ2-3, with 11 bases that match TRBD2. CDR1 and CDR2 from the germline V gene are LGHDT and YNNKEL (reference sequence). V gave up 2 bases and J gave up 6 bases; unmatched junction bases: 10. The CDR3 contains 17 residues. Here the CDR3 reads CASSQRSSGGAKDTQYF. The CDR3 DNA reads TGTGCCAGCAGCCAACGGAGTAGCGGGGGGGCGAAGGATACGCAGTATTTT.

The chain links TRBV6-6 to TRBJ1-5; TRBD1 agrees at 11 bases. Germline V gives CDR1 MNHNY, CDR2 SVGAGI (reference sequence). There are 15 residues in the CDR3. Trimming at V came to 7 bases and at J to 3 bases, leaving 5 bases not matched to a gene. The CDR3 protein is CASMGTGGINQPQHF. The CDR3 nucleotides read TGTGCCAGCATGGGGACAGGGGGTATCAATCAGCCCCAGCATTTT.

The rearrangement links TRBV9 to TRBJ2-1; a weak D match, TRBD2 (6 bases). The CDR3 loop spans 15 amino acids. Germline values: CDR1 SGDLS, CDR2 YYNGEE. The ends were cut back, 4 bases at V and 3 bases at J, with 14 bases in the middle. DNA of the CDR3: TGTGCCAGCAGCCCTCGGGACTCCTACTACAATGAGCAGTTCTTC. Translating gives CASSPRDSYYNEQFF.

V is TRBV9 and J is TRBJ1-1; no clear D. Germline CDR1 is SGDLS and CDR2 is YYNGEE. V lost 0 bases and J lost 10, with 16 bases in between. This CDR3 has 14 amino acids. The CDR3 sequence: CASSVANGSLGAFF. The CDR3 DNA sequence: TGTGCCAGCAGCGTAGCTAACGGCAGCTTGGGAGCTTTCTTT.

The J gene is TRBJ2-1, the V gene TRBV9; 10 positions match TRBD2. The germline V gene has CDR1 SGDLS and CDR2 YYNGEE. After removal of 3 bases from V and 5 bases from J, the junction contained 17 bases not matched to a gene. There are 19 residues in the CDR3. CDR3 DNA: TGTGCCAGCAGCGATCGACGGAGCGGGGGGGCCGGTTCCCACAATGAGCAGTTCTTC. Translation: CASSDRRSGGAGSHNEQFF.